The TCR beta chain under discussion was sequenced for a study of T cells in localized non-small cell lung cancer (dated by TCRdb to 2018 to 2021). Concerning the study at large: The study analyzed T cell repertoires of hundreds of early-stage NSCLC patients, comparing tumors and uninvolved tumor-adjacent lungs. The cohort was made up of 200 to 250 treatment-naive NSCLC patients whose localized lung tumors had been resected. NSCLC patients had a mean age of around 61 years, and around 140 were male and 85 to 110 female.

At diagnosis, tumor, uninvolved tumor-adjacent lung and peripheral blood were collected and then preserved as a mix of FFPE and fresh-frozen material. For TCR repertoire profiling, blood samples were analyzed in the form of peripheral blood mononuclear cells. For CDR1 and CDR2, the germline V gene lists SGHNT and YENEEA. Including the terminal cysteine and phenylalanine, the CDR3 comprises 13 residues. The DNA shown is the 39-base CDR3, in frame from base 1. V was cut back by 4 bases and J by 9 bases, leaving a gap of 13 bases between them. This clone turned up a few times. Its antigen specificity is not known. No per-base quality is available; no much larger clone lies one base away. Overall study results and their limits: Because multi-region sequencing of the tumors was not done, intratumor heterogeneity could not be ruled out. Longer overall survival was associated with higher T cell density in blood, whereas shorter survival was associated with higher clonality in adjacent lung. Of the top 100 tumor clones, a median of around 57 were detected in paired uninvolved adjacent lung; roughly 29 were also among that lung's top 100. Uninvolved tumor-adjacent lung showed the highest T cell clonality, higher than tumor, which suggests more focused antigenic responses in the uninvolved tumor-adjacent lung. Because the study design was exploratory, TCR variables were selected using unadjusted p-values without false-discovery rate correction.

TCR beta CDR3 regions were sequenced from DNA using the immunoSEQ Assay. The study's processing was this. To compute T cell density, TCR beta template counts were normalized to usable DNA, which was estimated by amplifying housekeeping genes. Using the preseqR package, richness was estimated by extrapolating to 120,000 templates for tissue samples and 400,000 templates for PBMC samples. Clonality was defined by subtracting Pielou's evenness from one. Tissue-enriched TCRs were identified by differential abundance testing using productive amino-acid clonotypes, minimum total count 5 and alpha 0.1. The Jaccard Index and the Morisita Overlap Index were used to quantify repertoire overlap between compartments. GLIPH grouped TCR beta CDR3s together with public tetramer-defined viral CDR3s, and a viral motif had to include at least three viral sequences and show V-gene enrichment. TCRdb provides this immuneACCESS table in a form limited to in-frame rearrangements. Some clones are lacking; in checked studies, under half of them reflect an unresolved V gene, and why the rest are absent is not known. The V and J calls and clone size are taken from that table; D and trimming were inferred from the DNA. The sample table shows 48,000 or so clones, and roughly 85% are seen once. The ten largest account for 15% to 20% of the sample.

This material consisted of peripheral blood, taken before any cancer treatment. The chain couples TRBV11-3 to TRBJ2-1; 6 matching bases give a weak D call of TRBD2. This receptor was obtained from an older male donor with stage III squamous cell lung carcinoma. The sequence in DNA is TGTGCCAGCAGCTCGAGACTAGTTGGTGAGCAGTTCTTC. Protein translation: CASSSRLVGEQFF. Reference TRBV11-3 and TRBJ2-1 proteins supply the regions before and after the CDR3; the full variable domain is: EAGVVQSPRYKIIEKKQPVAFWCNPISGHNTLYWYLQNLGQGPELLIRYENEEAVDDSQLPKDRFSAERLKGVDSTLKIQPAELGDSAVYLCASSSRLVGEQFFGPGTRLTVL.